This T cell receptor beta chain was captured by sequencing in a study of shared clonotypes between healthy human individuals. Regarding the study as a whole: Clonotypes not shared had lower generation probabilities than those common to all four donors.

As for this clone: Its antigen is not known. The same CDR3 can be traced to other DNA sequences in this sample.

It was across several immunoSEQ plates that each subset's genomic DNA was evenly split. The repertoire was sequenced with immunoSEQ multiplex PCR; TCRdb's copy has only in-frame clones and lacks some. The table includes approximately 2.3 million clones, over 85% detected once. Donors were Caucasian adults residing in Nashville, Tennessee, USA. V was shortened by 0 bases and J by 2 bases, with 10 bases between the two germline ends. The CDR3 is 15 residues long. Germline CDR1 reads SGHRS; CDR2 reads YFSETQ. The sequence was collected from a man younger than 30 in good health. Some clones in this sample may be carry-over from other donors' samples. The material sequenced was naive CD4+ T cells from PBMCs. Subset defined: CD45RA+ positively selected. The chain links TRBV5-1 to TRBJ2-3, with D possibly TRBD1 on 5 matching bases. The CDR3 region is CASSLVGRVTDTQYF. CDR3 DNA: TGCGCCAGCAGCTTGGTGGGCAGGGTCACAGATACGCAGTATTTT.